This T cell receptor beta chain came from a study of blood T cell repertoires in COVID-19. The overall study: Sources were T cells, B-cell-depleted T cells, or PBMCs; the material itself was cDNA or gDNA.

Only in-frame clones appear in the TCRdb table, and some are missing; sequencing was by immunoSEQ multiplex PCR. This sample carries around 250,000 clones, 91% of them seen once, and the ten largest clones take 1.2%. The sequence was collected from a human donor in a cohort exposed to, infected with or recovered from COVID-19 (not recorded which). The donor label of this sample is uncertain. Input material: PBMCs or T cells enriched from blood (not recorded which).

In DNA form, the CDR3 reads TGTGCCTGGAGTGCCGGGAGCAATGAAAAACTGTTTTTT. It is translated as CAWSAGSNEKLFF. The chain combines TRBV30 with TRBJ1-4; D is uncertain. Germline CDR1 and CDR2: GTSNPN and SVGIG (reference sequence). With 1 base removed from V and 5 bases from J, the gap between germline ends came to 8 bases. This CDR3 is built from 13 residues.